The 23 T cell receptor beta chains below come from one sample, sequenced in a study of blood T cell repertoires in COVID-19. Method: immunoSEQ multiplex PCR; TCRdb's copy keeps in-frame clones and lacks some. The table records 250,000 or so clones, over 80% of them present only once. Material: peripheral blood. The source of these receptors is a woman aged 55-75 years with active or convalescent COVID-19.

The V gene is TRBV19, the J gene TRBJ1-4, with TRBD1 matching over 10 bases. Germline V gene data show CDR1 as LNHDA and CDR2 as SQIVND (reference sequence). The CDR3 spans 14 residues. J lost 7 bases, V lost 5 bases, and 4 bases had no gene match. CDR3 DNA: TGTGCCAGTAGTGACAGGGGGCCTTTTGAAAAACTGTTTTTT. Amino acids: CASSDRGPFEKLFF. Combining the CDR3 with reference TRBV19 and TRBJ1-4 gives the whole variable domain DGGITQSPKYLFRKEGQNVTLSCEQNLNHDAMYWYRQDPGQGLRLIYYSQIVNDFQKGDIAEGYSVSREKKESFPLTVTSAQKNPTAFYLCASSDRGPFEKLFFGSGTQLSVL.

This clone was counted once. The V gene is TRBV5-1, the J gene TRBJ2-2, with 9 bases that match TRBD2. The CDR3 contains 15 residues. The germline CDR1 and CDR2 sequences are SGHRS and YFSETQ. V lost 5 bases and J lost 7; bases outside the gene matches: 9. CDR3 DNA: TGCGCCAGCAGGAGCGGGGGGTCGTCCGGCGGGGAGCTGTTTTTT. It translates to CASRSGGSSGGELFF.

The chain uses TRBV28 and TRBJ2-7, with 10 bases aligning to TRBD1. Germline CDR1 is MDHEN and CDR2 is SYDVKM. Germline trimming cut 8 bases from V and 2 bases from J; bases unmatched to any gene: 6. The CDR3 length is 14 residues. CDR3 sequence (DNA): TGTGCCAGCTCTAGAGGGACAGGGGCCTACGAGCAGTACGTC. It is translated as CASSRGTGAYEQYV.

The genes are TRBV7-9 and TRBJ2-7; TRBD1 is a possible D gene (5 bases). V was trimmed by 8 bases and J by 6 bases, leaving 11 bases between them. The CDR3 contains 11 residues. From germline, CDR1 is SEHNR and CDR2 FQNEAQ (reference sequence). The CDR3 DNA reads as TGTGCCAGCGTCGACAGTCCCGAGCAGTACGTC. This codes for CASVDSPEQYV.

J is TRBJ1-1 and V is TRBV4-1, with 9 bases identical to TRBD1. This CDR3 comprises 15 residues. Germline V gene sequence: CDR1 MGHRA, CDR2 YSYEKL. Unmatched junction bases numbered 4, after V lost 2 bases and J lost 3 bases. The CDR3 sequence: CASSQRDRADTEAFF. The CDR3 nucleotides are TGCGCCAGCAGCCAACGGGACAGGGCGGACACTGAAGCTTTCTTT.

The rearrangement joins TRBV6-6 to TRBJ1-1; D is unclear. Germline CDR1 is MNHNY and CDR2 is SVGAGI (reference sequence). The CDR3 runs to 13 residues. V lost 0 bases and J lost 6, with 8 bases in between. CDR3 amino acids: CASSYSPGSEAFF. CDR3 DNA sequence: TGTGCCAGCAGTTACTCCCCAGGTTCTGAAGCTTTCTTT.

The chain couples TRBV20-1 to TRBJ1-5; perhaps TRBD1 as D (5 bases). The CDR3 covers 14 residues. Germline V gene lookup returns CDR1 DFQATT and CDR2 SNEGSKA (reference sequence). V lost 3 bases to trimming and J lost 5 bases, with 14 bases between them. The CDR3 is CSASQGRDDQPQHF. CDR3 bases: TGCAGTGCTAGTCAGGGTAGGGATGATCAGCCCCAGCATTTT.

The V call is TRBV25-1, the J call TRBJ1-5; 8 bases agree with TRBD1. Germline CDR1 is MGHDK and CDR2 is SYGVNS. The CDR3 loop spans 14 amino acids. V shed 8 bases and J 5 bases; nucleotides not matched to a gene: 8. The CDR3, as DNA: TGTGCCAGCTCGACAGGGGTCGGGGATCAGCCCCAGCATTTT. Encoded protein: CASSTGVGDQPQHF.

The chain carries TRBV4-1 and TRBJ2-7; TRBD2 matches at 14 bases. This CDR3 has 16 residues. Germline assignment: CDR1 MGHRA and CDR2 YSYEKL. V shed 1 base and J 7 bases; nucleotides not matched to a gene: 6. The CDR3 region is CASSQGLGLAGEEQYF. The CDR3 DNA sequence: TGCGCCAGCAGCCAAGGTCTGGGACTAGCGGGAGAGGAGCAGTACTTC.

This clone was observed once. The chain has TRBV19 and TRBJ1-1, with a possible D match to TRBD1 (6 bases). From germline, CDR1 is LNHDA and CDR2 SQIVND (reference sequence). V lost 5 bases and J 3 bases, leaving 13 bases between the germline ends. This CDR3 is built from 14 residues. For the CDR3, the DNA is TGTGCCAGTAGTTCACAGGGCTGGGACACTGAAGCTTTCTTT. This gives the protein CASSSQGWDTEAFF.

The genes are TRBV28 and TRBJ1-5; 8 bases fit TRBD1. The CDR3 totals 15 residues. Per germline, CDR1 MDHEN and CDR2 SYDVKM. Trimming at V came to 6 bases and at J to 4 bases, leaving 8 bases not matched to a gene. The CDR3 nucleotides are TGTGCCAGCAGAACCGGGACAGGTATTAATCAGCCCCAGCATTTT. Protein: CASRTGTGINQPQHF. Filled out from reference TRBV28 and TRBJ1-5, the complete variable domain reads DVKVTQSSRYLVKRTGEKVFLECVQDMDHENMFWYRQDPGLGLRLIYFSYDVKMKEKGDIPEGYSVSREKKERFSLILESASTNQTSMYLCASRTGTGINQPQHFGDGTRLSIL.

The chain links TRBV27 to TRBJ2-1, with TRBD2 matching 15 bases. The CDR3 consists of 15 residues. The germline V gene encodes CDR1 MNHEY and CDR2 SMNVEV (reference sequence). V trimming: 6 bases; J trimming: 8 bases; junction bases outside the gene matches: 5. CDR3 DNA sequence: TGTGCCAGCAGCCGCAGGACTAGCGGGAGGGATGAGCAGTTCTTC. As protein: CASSRRTSGRDEQFF.

This chain joins TRBV7-2 and TRBJ2-2; 7 bases are a match to TRBD1. The germline V gene encodes CDR1 SGHTA and CDR2 FQGNSA. V lost 1 base, J lost 0 bases, and 5 bases stayed unmatched. The CDR3 contains 17 residues. CDR3 amino acids: CASSLGRQGSNTGELFF. The CDR3 nucleotides read TGTGCCAGCAGCTTAGGACGACAGGGATCGAACACCGGGGAGCTGTTTTTT.

The chain recombines TRBV5-1 with TRBJ1-1; TRBD1 might be the D (6 bases). The CDR3 covers 15 residues. The V end was cut by 4 bases, the J end by 1 base, with 14 bases between. The germline V gene has CDR1 SGHRS and CDR2 YFSETQ. The CDR3, as DNA: TGCGCCAGCAGCACCCCAGGGGCGGGGAACACTGAAGCTTTCTTT. Residues: CASSTPGAGNTEAFF.

This sequence joins TRBV5-5 and TRBJ2-5; tentative D call: TRBD2 (5 bases). V shed 0 bases and J shed 5 bases, with 8 bases lying between them. The CDR3 loop spans 13 amino acids. Germline V CDR1 and CDR2: SGHKS, YYEKEE (reference sequence). The CDR3 protein is CASSLGGAETQYF. CDR3 sequence (DNA): TGTGCCAGCAGCTTGGGGGGAGCTGAGACCCAGTACTTC.

V gene TRBV7-9 combines with J gene TRBJ1-2; D gene ambiguous. This CDR3 is built from 14 residues. Germline V gives CDR1 SEHNR, CDR2 FQNEAQ (reference sequence). Trimming took off 1 base at V and 8 bases at J, with 14 bases between the two ends. The CDR3 coding sequence is TGTGCCAGCAGCTTAGAGGCTCGAATGGGCGGCTACACCTTC. Translating it yields CASSLEARMGGYTF.

The table lists this clone with a count of one. This sequence joins TRBV7-3 and TRBJ2-1; 8 bases line up with TRBD1. This CDR3 is 15 amino acids long. Germline CDR1 and CDR2: SGHTA and FQGTGA. J lost 1 base, V lost 5 bases, and 4 bases had no gene match. The chain's CDR3 is CASSPGGRSYNEQFF. Written as DNA, the CDR3 is TGTGCCAGCAGCCCAGGGGGCAGGTCCTACAATGAGCAGTTCTTC.

The V call is TRBV5-8, the J call TRBJ2-7; perhaps TRBD1 as D (6 bases). Per the germline V gene, CDR1 is SGHTS and CDR2 is YDEGEE. This CDR3 is built from 16 residues. Trimming pared 4 bases from V and 3 bases from J, leaving 20 bases between. CDR3 sequence (DNA): TGTGCCAGCAGCCTCTTGGGTAGTCCACAGGGCTACGAGCAGTACTTC. Protein: CASSLLGSPQGYEQYF. Full variable domain (rest looked up from reference TRBV5-8 and TRBJ2-7): EAGVTQSPTHLIKTRGQQATLRCSPISGHTSVYWYQQALGLGLQFLLWYDEGEERNRGNFPPRFSGRQFPNYSSELNVNALELEDSALYLCASSLLGSPQGYEQYFGPGTRLTVT.

A remark on this clone: The same CDR3 can be traced to other DNA sequences in this sample. CDR3 DNA sequence: TGTGCCAGCACGTTAGCGGGGGGTAACACCGGGGAGCTGTTTTTT. As protein: CASTLAGGNTGELFF. V is TRBV6-5 and J is TRBJ2-2, with 10 nucleotides matching TRBD2. Germline CDR1 is MNHEY and CDR2 is SVGAGI. Trimming removed 7 bases from V and 2 bases from J; junction bases left unmatched: 4. The CDR3 is made up of 15 amino acids.

This clone was observed once. The chain couples TRBV11-3 to TRBJ2-3, with TRBD2 identical over 8 bases. This CDR3 comprises 16 residues. V dropped 1 base and J dropped 1; count of bases not matched to a gene: 4. CDR1 is SGHNT and CDR2 is YENEEA in the germline V gene. The CDR3 DNA follows: TGTGCCAGCAGCTTAGGGGCCGGGGGGGGCACAGATACGCAGTATTTT. This sequence encodes CASSLGAGGGTDTQYF.

V usage is TRBV28 and J usage is TRBJ2-7, with 7 bases fitting TRBD1. V was clipped by 6 bases and J by 6 bases; unmatched bases: 11. CDR1 and CDR2 (germline): MDHEN, SYDVKM. The CDR3 totals 14 residues. The CDR3 DNA reads TGTGCCAGCAGACCCACAGGGGTTGTAGGCGAGCAGTACGTC. Its protein is CASRPTGVVGEQYV.

CDR3 nucleotides: TGTGCCAGTAGTATGGACAGGGCGAAGACCCAGTACTTC. Translation: CASSMDRAKTQYF. This chain connects TRBV19 to TRBJ2-5, with TRBD1 matching over 8 bases. CDR1 is LNHDA and CDR2 is SQIVND in the germline V gene (reference sequence). V was clipped by 3 bases and J by 6 bases; unmatched bases: 3. There are 13 residues in the CDR3.

This rearrangement joins TRBV11-3 to TRBJ2-5, with 8 nucleotides matching TRBD1. The CDR3 loop spans 15 amino acids. V trimming: 3 bases; J trimming: 1 base; junction bases outside the gene matches: 4. The germline V gene encodes CDR1 SGHNT and CDR2 YENEEA. CDR3 sequence (DNA): TGTGCCAGCAGCTTCGGGACAGGCTCCCAAGAGACCCAGTACTTC. This encodes CASSFGTGSQETQYF.